This T cell receptor (beta chain) was recorded in a study of blood T cell repertoires in COVID-19. Germline CDR1 reads MNHNY; CDR2 reads SVGAGI (reference sequence). There are 13 residues in the CDR3. V lost 2 bases, J lost 5 bases, and 2 bases stayed unmatched. Per the study methods: For nucleated cells, counts were estimated from reference gene primer amplification. Sequenced by immunoSEQ multiplex PCR; TCRdb stores in-frame clones only, minus some. V, J and clone size are those of that table, while D and trimming were read from the DNA. The sample lists 250,000 to 300,000 clones, around 90% occurring once.

The specimen was peripheral blood. The chain links TRBV6-6 to TRBJ1-1; 7 positions agree with TRBD1. The sequence was collected from a woman aged 65 to 85 with COVID-19, enrolled during active disease. CDR3 protein: CASSYRQGTEAFF. The DNA for the CDR3 is TGTGCCAGCAGTTACAGACAGGGAACTGAAGCTTTCTTT.